This T cell receptor beta chain was found in a study of human thymus T cells. J gave up 3 bases and V 6 bases, and 6 bases lay outside the gene matches. Germline V CDR1 and CDR2: MDHEN, SYDVKM. The CDR3 runs 14 residues. In corrective heart surgery, resections were taken, and these provided the thymus tissue. A single count supports this clone. The data were produced by immunoSEQ multiplex PCR, yet TCRdb's version contains in-frame clones alone and is incomplete. The sample shows 55,000 to 85,000 clones, about 95% of them seen only once. This sequence was found in a girl under three years old with a congenital heart defect but otherwise immunologically healthy. The chain couples TRBV28 to TRBJ1-2, with 8 bases aligning to TRBD1. Sequencing was done on a sample of thymus tissue. CDR3 coding DNA: TGTGCCAGCAGGACAACAGGGGGTCACTATGGCTACACCTTC. Amino acids: CASRTTGGHYGYTF.